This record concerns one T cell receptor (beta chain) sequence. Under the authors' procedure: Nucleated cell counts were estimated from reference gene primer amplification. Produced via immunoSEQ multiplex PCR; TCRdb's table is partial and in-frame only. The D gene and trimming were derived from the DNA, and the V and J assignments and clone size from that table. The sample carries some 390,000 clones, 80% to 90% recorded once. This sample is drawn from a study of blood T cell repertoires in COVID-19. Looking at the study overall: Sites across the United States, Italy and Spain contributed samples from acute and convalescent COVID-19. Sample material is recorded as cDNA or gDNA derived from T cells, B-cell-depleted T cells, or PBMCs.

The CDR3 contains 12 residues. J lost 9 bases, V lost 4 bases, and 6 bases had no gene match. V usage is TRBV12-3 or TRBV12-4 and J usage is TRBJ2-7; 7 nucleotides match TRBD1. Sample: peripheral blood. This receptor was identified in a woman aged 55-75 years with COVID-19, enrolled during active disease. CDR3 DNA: TGTGCCAGCAGTTGGGACAGAAAACTGCAGTACTTC. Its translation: CASSWDRKLQYF.